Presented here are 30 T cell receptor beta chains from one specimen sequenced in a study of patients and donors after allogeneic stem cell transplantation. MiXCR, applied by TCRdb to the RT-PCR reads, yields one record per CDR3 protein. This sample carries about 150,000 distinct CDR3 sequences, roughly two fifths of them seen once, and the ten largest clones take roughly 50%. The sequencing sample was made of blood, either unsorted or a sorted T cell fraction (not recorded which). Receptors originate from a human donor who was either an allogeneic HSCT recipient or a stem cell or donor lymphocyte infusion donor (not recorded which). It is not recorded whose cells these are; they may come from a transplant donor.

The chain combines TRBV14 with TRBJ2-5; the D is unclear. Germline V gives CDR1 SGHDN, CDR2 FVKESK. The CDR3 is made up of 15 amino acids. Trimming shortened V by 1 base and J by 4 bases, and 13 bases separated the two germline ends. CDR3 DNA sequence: TGTGCCAGCAGCCAAGCTGGCTACCCAAGAGAGACCCAGTACTTC. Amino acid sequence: CASSQAGYPRETQYF.

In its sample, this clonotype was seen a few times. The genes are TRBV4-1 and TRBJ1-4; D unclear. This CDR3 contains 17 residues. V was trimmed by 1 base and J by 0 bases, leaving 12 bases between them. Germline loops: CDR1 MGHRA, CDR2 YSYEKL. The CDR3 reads CASSQVGRSATNEKLFF. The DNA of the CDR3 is TGCGCCAGCAGCCAAGTGGGCAGATCTGCAACTAATGAAAAACTGTTTTTT.

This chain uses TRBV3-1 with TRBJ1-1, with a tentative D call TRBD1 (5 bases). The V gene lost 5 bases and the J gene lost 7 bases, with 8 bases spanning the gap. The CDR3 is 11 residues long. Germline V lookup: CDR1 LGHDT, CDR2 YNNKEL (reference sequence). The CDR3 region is CASSADSEAFF. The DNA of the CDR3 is TGTGCCAGCAGCGCTGACAGTGAAGCTTTCTTT.

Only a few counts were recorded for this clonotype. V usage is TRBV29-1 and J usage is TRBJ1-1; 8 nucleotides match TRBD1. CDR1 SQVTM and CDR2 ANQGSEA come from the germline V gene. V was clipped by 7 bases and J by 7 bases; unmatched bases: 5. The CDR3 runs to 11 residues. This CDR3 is CSGRDRSEAFF. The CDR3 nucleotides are TGCAGCGGGAGGGACAGGAGTGAAGCTTTCTTT.

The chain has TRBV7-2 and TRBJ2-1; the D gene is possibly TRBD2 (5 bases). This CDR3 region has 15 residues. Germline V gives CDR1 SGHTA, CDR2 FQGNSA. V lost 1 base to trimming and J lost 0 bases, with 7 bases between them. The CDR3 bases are TGTGCCAGCAGCTTAGTGGGAGCCTCCTACAATGAGCAGTTCTTC. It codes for CASSLVGASYNEQFF.

The chain's CDR3 is CASSLRRGGAGNTGELFF. The CDR3 DNA follows: TGTGCCAGCAGCCTCCGCCGGGGGGGCGCGGGGAACACCGGGGAGCTGTTTTTT. V usage is TRBV9 and J usage is TRBJ2-2; 8 bases fit TRBD2. Germline V gives CDR1 SGDLS, CDR2 YYNGEE. This CDR3 comprises 18 residues. Trimming took 4 bases from V and 1 from J; bases not matched to a gene: 12.

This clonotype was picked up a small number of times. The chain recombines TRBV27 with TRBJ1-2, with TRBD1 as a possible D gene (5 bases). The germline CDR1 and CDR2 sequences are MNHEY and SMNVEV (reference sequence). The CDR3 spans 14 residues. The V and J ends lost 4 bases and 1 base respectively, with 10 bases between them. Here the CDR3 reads CASSSLRVNYGYTF. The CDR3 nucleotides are TGTGCCAGCAGTTCCCTCAGGGTTAACTATGGCTACACCTTC.

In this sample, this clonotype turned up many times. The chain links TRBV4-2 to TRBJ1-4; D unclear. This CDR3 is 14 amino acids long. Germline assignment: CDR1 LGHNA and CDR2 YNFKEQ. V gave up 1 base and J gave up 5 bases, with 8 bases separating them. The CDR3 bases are TGTGCCAGCAGCCAAGGGGCGATAAATGAAAAACTGTTTTTT. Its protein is CASSQGAINEKLFF.

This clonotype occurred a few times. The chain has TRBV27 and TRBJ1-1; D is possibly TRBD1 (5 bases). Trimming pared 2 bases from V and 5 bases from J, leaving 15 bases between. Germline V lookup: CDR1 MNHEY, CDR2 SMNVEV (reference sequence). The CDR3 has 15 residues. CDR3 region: CASSLVGGLGTEAFF. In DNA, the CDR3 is TGTGCCAGCAGTTTAGTCGGGGGTCTGGGGACTGAAGCTTTCTTT.

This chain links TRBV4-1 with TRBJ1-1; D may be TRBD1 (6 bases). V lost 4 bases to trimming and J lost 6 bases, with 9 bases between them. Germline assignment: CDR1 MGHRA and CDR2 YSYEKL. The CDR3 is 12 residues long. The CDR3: CASSREGAEAFF. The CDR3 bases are TGCGCCAGCAGCCGAGAGGGGGCTGAAGCTTTCTTT.

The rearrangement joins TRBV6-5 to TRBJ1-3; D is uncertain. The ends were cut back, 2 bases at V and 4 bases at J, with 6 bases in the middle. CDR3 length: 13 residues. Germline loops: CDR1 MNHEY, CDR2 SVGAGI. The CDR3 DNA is TGTGCCAGCAGTTACCGTACCGGAAACACCATATATTTT. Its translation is CASSYRTGNTIYF.

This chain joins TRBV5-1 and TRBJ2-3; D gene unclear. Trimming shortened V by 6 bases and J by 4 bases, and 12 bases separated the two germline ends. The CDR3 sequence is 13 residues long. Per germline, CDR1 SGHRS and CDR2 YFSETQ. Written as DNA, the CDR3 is TGCGCCAGCACCTTTCTAGAGCCAGATACGCAGTATTTT. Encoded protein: CASTFLEPDTQYF.

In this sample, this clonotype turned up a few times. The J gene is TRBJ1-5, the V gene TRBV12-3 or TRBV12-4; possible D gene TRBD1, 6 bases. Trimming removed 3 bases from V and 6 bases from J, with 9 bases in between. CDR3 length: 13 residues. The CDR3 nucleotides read TGTGCCAGCAGTTTCGCAGGGGCTCAGCCCCAGCATTTT. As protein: CASSFAGAQPQHF.

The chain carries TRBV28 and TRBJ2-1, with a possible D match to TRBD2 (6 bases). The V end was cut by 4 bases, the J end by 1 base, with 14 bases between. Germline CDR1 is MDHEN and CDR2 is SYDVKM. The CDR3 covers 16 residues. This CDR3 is CASSSRWGGSYNEQFF. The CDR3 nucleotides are TGTGCCAGCAGTTCCCGTTGGGGAGGATCCTACAATGAGCAGTTCTTC.

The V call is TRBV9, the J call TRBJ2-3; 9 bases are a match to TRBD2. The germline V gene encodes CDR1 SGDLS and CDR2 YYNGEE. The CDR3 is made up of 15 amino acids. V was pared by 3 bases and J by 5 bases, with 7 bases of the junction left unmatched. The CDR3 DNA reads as TGTGCCAGCAGCGCCCCGCTAGCGGGGAGAGATACGCAGTATTTT. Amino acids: CASSAPLAGRDTQYF.

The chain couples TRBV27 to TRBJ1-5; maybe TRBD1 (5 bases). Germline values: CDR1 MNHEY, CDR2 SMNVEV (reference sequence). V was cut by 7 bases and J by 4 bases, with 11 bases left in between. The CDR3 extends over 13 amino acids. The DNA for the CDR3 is TGTGCCAGCACTACGGGGGGAAATCAGCCCCAGCATTTT. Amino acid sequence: CASTTGGNQPQHF.

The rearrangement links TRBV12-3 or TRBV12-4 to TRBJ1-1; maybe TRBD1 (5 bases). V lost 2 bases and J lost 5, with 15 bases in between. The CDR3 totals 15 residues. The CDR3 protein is CASSLRGGKGTEAFF. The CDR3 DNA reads TGTGCCAGCAGTTTAAGGGGCGGGAAGGGGACTGAAGCTTTCTTT.

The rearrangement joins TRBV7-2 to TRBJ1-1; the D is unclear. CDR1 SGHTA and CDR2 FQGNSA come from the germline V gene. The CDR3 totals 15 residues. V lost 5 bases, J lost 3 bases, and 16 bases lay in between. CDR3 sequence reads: CASSLGGVLYTEAFF. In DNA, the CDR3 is TGTGCCAGCAGCCTTGGCGGTGTCTTGTACACTGAAGCTTTCTTT.

The CDR3 is CASSVVPDRTEAFF. CDR3 nucleotide sequence: TGTGCCAGCAGCGTAGTTCCGGATAGGACTGAAGCTTTCTTT. The chain is built from TRBV9 and TRBJ1-1; D is uncertain. The ends were cut back, 0 bases at V and 5 bases at J, with 11 bases in the middle. Germline V gene lookup returns CDR1 SGDLS and CDR2 YYNGEE. The length of the CDR3 is 14 residues.

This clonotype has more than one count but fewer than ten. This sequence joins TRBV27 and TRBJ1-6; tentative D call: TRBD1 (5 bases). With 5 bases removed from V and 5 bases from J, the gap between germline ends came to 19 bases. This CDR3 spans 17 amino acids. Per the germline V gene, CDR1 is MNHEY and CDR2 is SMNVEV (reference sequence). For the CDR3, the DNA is TGTGCCAGCAGTCCCCAAATACCTCAGGGTGATAATTCACCCCTCCACTTT. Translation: CASSPQIPQGDNSPLHF.

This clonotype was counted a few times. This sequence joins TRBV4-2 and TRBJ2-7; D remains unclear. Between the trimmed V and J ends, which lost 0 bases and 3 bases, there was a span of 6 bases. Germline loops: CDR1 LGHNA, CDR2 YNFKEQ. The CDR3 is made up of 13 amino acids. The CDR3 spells CASSQDSGYEQYF. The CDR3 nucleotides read TGTGCCAGCAGCCAAGATTCCGGCTACGAGCAGTACTTC.

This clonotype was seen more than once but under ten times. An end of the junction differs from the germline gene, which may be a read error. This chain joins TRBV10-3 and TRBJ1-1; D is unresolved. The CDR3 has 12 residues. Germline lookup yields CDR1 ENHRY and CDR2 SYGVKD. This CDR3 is CAIRTQNTEAFF. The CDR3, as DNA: TGTGCGATCAGGACTCAGAACACTGAAGCTTTCTTT.

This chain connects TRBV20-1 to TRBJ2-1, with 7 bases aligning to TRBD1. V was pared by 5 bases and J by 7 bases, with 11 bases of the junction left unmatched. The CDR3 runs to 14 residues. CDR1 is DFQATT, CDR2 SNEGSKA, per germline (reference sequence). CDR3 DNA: TGCAGTGCTGGAGGACAGGCCCCGGGAAATGAGCAGTTCTTC. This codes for CSAGGQAPGNEQFF.

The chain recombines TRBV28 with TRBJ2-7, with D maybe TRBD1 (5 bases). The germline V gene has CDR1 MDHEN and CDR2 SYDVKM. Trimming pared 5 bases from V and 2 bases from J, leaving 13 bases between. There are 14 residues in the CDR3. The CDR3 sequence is CASSAADSAYEQYV. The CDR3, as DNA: TGTGCCAGCAGTGCCGCCGACAGTGCCTACGAGCAGTACGTC.

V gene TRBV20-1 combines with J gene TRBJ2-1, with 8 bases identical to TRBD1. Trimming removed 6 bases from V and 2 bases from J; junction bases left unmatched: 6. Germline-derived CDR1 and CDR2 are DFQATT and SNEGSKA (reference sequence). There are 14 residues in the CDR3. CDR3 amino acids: CSARTGSPYNEQFF. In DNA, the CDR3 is TGCAGTGCCCGGACAGGGAGCCCCTACAATGAGCAGTTCTTC.

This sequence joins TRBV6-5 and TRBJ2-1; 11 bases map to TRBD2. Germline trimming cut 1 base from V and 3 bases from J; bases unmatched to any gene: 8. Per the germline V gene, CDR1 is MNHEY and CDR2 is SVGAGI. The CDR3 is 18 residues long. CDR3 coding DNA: TGTGCCAGCAGTTACTTTAGCGGGGGGGTTCCCAACTACAATGAGCAGTTCTTC. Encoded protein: CASSYFSGGVPNYNEQFF.

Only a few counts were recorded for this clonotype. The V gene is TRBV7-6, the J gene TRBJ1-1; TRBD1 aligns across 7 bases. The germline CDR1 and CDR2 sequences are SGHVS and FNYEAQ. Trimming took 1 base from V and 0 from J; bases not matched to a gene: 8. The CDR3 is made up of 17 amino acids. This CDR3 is CASSLGTGQTLNTEAFF. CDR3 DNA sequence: TGTGCCAGCAGCTTAGGTACGGGACAGACACTGAACACTGAAGCTTTCTTT. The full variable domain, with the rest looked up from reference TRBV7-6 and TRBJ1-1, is GAGVSQSPRYKVTKRGQDVALRCDPISGHVSLYWYRQALGQGPEFLTYFNYEAQQDKSGLPNDRFSAERPEGSISTLTIQRTEQRDSAMYRCASSLGTGQTLNTEAFFGQGTRLTVV.

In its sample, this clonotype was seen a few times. CDR3 DNA: TGCGCCAGCTCTGGGGAGCGGGGGCAATCCTCGGAGACCCAGTACTTC. Protein sequence: CASSGERGQSSETQYF. J is TRBJ2-5 and V is TRBV5-1, with 8 bases lining up with TRBD2. The J segment lost 5 bases and the V segment lost 7 bases, leaving 16 bases of the junction unmatched. Germline CDR1 reads SGHRS; CDR2 reads YFSETQ. The CDR3 extends over 16 amino acids.

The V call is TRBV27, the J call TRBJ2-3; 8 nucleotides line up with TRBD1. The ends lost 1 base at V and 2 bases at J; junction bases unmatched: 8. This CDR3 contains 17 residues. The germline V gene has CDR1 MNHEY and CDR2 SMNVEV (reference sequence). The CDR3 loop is CASSLYNPGGYTDTQYF. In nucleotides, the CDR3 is TGTGCCAGCAGTTTATACAATCCAGGGGGCTACACAGATACGCAGTATTTT.

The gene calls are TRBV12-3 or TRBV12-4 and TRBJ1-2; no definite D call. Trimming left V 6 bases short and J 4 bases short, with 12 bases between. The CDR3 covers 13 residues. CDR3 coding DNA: TGTGCCAGCAGATTCGGCCGGGGCTATGGCTACACCTTC. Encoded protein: CASRFGRGYGYTF.